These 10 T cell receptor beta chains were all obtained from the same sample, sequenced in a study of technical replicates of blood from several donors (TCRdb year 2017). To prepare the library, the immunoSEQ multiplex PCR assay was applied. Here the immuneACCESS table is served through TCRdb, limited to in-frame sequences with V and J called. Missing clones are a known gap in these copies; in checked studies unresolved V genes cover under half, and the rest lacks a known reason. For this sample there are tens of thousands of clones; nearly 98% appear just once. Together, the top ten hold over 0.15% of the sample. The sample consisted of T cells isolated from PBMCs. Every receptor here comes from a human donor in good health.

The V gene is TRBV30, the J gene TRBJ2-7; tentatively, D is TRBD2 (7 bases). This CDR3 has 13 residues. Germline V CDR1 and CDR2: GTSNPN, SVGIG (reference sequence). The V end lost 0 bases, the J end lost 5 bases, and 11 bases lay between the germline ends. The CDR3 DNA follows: TGTGCCTGGAGTGTGGGGGGGGCGGACGAGCAGTACTTC. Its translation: CAWSVGGADEQYF.

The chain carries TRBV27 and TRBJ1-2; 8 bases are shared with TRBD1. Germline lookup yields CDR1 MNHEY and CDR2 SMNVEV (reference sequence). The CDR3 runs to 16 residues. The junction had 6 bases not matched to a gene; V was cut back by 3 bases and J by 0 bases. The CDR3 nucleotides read TGTGCCAGCAGTTTGGGGACAGGCAGAGCTAACTATGGCTACACCTTC. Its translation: CASSLGTGRANYGYTF.

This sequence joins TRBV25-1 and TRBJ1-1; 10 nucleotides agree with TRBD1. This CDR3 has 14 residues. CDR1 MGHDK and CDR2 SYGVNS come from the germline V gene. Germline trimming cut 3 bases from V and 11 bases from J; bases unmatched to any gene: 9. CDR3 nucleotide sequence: TGTGCCAGCAGTGAGGGACAGGGGAACAATCGGGCTTTCTTT. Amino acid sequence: CASSEGQGNNRAFF. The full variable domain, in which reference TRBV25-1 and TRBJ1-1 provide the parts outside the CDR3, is EADIYQTPRYLVIGTGKKITLECSQTMGHDKMYWYQQDPGMELHLIHYSYGVNSTEKGDLSSESTVSRIRTEHFPLTLESARPSHTSQYLCASSEGQGNNRAFFGQGTRLTVV.

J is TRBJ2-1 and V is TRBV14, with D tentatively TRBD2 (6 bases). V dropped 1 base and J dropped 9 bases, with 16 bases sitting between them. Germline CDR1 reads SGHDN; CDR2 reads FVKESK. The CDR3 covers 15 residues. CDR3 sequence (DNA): TGTGCCAGCAGCCAAGTATATACGGGGGTAGGTGAGCAGTTCTTC. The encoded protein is CASSQVYTGVGEQFF.

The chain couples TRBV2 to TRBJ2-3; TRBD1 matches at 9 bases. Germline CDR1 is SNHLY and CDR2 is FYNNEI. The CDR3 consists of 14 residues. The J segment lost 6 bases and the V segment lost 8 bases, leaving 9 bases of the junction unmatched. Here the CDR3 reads CASWDRAAQDTQYF. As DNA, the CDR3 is TGTGCCAGCTGGGACAGGGCCGCCCAGGATACGCAGTATTTT.

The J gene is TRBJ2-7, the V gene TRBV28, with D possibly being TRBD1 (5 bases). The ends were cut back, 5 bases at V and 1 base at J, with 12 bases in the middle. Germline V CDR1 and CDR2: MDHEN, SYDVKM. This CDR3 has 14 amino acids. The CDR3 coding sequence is TGTGCCAGCAGTGCCAGGGTGTTGTCCTACGAGCAGTACTTC. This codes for CASSARVLSYEQYF.

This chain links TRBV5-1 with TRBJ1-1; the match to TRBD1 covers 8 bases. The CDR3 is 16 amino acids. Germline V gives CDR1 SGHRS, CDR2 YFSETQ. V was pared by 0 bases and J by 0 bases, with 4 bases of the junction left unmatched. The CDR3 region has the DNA TGCGCCAGCAGCTTGGTTGGACAGGGCATGAACACTGAAGCTTTCTTT. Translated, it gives CASSLVGQGMNTEAFF. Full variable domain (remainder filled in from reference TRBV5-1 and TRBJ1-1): KAGVTQTPRYLIKTRGQQVTLSCSPISGHRSVSWYQQTPGQGLQFLFEYFSETQRNKGNFPGRFSGRQFSNSRSEMNVSTLELGDSALYLCASSLVGQGMNTEAFFGQGTRLTVV.

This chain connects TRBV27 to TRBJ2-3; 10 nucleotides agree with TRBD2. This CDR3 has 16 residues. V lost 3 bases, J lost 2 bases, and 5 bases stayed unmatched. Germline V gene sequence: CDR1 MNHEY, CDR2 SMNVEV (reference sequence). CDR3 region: CASSFTGLANTDTQYF. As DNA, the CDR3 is TGTGCCAGCAGTTTTACGGGACTAGCGAACACAGATACGCAGTATTTT.

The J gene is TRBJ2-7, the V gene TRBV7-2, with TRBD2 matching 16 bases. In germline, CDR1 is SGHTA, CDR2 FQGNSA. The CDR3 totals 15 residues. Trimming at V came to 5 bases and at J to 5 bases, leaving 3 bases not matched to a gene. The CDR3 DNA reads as TGTGCCAGCAGCACCGGGACTAGCGGGAGGGACGAGCAGTACTTC. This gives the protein CASSTGTSGRDEQYF.

Here the CDR3 DNA reads TGCGCCAGCAGCCAAGGCTCACAGGGGGCCAGGGGGGCCAACGTCCTGACTTTC. This codes for CASSQGSQGARGANVLTF. V is TRBV4-1 and J is TRBJ2-6, with 9 bases aligning to TRBD1. The CDR3 runs 18 residues. CDR1 and CDR2 from the germline V gene are MGHRA and YSYEKL. V was clipped by 1 base and J by 4 bases; unmatched bases: 8.